The 23 T cell receptor beta chains below were found in one sample sequenced in a study of neurological immune-mediated disorders. TCRdb reprocessed the 5' RACE reads via MiXCR and lists one record per CDR3 protein. The sample lists approximately 15,000 distinct CDR3 sequences, roughly 13% occurring once. The sample was CD8+ T cells from blood. These receptors all come from a female donor with HTLV-1-associated myelopathy (HAM/TSP).

Ten or more counts support this clonotype. The rearrangement uses TRBV7-2 and TRBJ2-7; 14 nucleotides align to TRBD2. Trimming cost V 0 bases and J 4 bases; bases outside gene matches: 5. The CDR3 has 17 residues. Germline V gene sequence: CDR1 SGHTA, CDR2 FQGNSA. The CDR3 reads CASSLAGLAGGGYEQYF. The CDR3 DNA reads as TGTGCCAGCAGCTTAGCCGGACTAGCGGGGGGCGGGTACGAGCAGTACTTC. Full variable domain (outside the CDR3, taken from reference TRBV7-2 and TRBJ2-7): GAGVSQSPSNKVTEKGKDVELRCDPISGHTALYWYRQSLGQGLEFLIYFQGNSAPDKSGLPSDRFSAERTGGSVSTLTIQRTQQEDSAVYLCASSLAGLAGGGYEQYFGPGTRLTVT.

This clonotype came up many times. The chain carries TRBV27 and TRBJ2-1; the D gene is possibly TRBD2 (6 bases). This CDR3 spans 18 amino acids. Trimming left V 0 bases short and J 2 bases short, with 17 bases between. Germline loops: CDR1 MNHEY, CDR2 SMNVEV (reference sequence). CDR3 region: CASSLSSRGWTPYNEQFF. CDR3 in DNA: TGTGCCAGCAGTTTATCGAGTCGGGGGTGGACTCCCTACAATGAGCAGTTCTTC.

Many counts were recorded for this clonotype. The chain couples TRBV3-1 to TRBJ2-1; 13 bases map to TRBD2. The junction had 2 bases not matched to a gene; V was cut back by 3 bases and J by 3 bases. CDR1 is LGHDT, CDR2 YNNKEL, per germline (reference sequence). This CDR3 is 16 amino acids long. The CDR3: CASSQRLAGGYNEQFF. The DNA for the CDR3 is TGTGCCAGCAGCCAGAGACTAGCGGGAGGCTACAATGAGCAGTTCTTC.

In its sample, this clonotype was seen many times. The CDR3 sequence: CASSYQGTGGETQYF. The CDR3 bases are TGTGCCAGCAGTTACCAAGGGACAGGCGGAGAGACCCAGTACTTC. The chain carries TRBV6-6 and TRBJ2-5; 8 nucleotides agree with TRBD1. The CDR3 has 15 residues. Trimming cost V 2 bases and J 4 bases; bases outside gene matches: 6. Germline CDR1 and CDR2: MNHNY and SVGAGI (reference sequence).

This clonotype was counted a single time. The genes are TRBV5-1 and TRBJ2-7; 11 positions agree with TRBD1. V shed 5 bases and J 0 bases; nucleotides not matched to a gene: 4. This CDR3 comprises 15 residues. The V gene's germline CDR1 is SGHRS and CDR2 YFSETQ. As DNA, the CDR3 is TGCGCCAGCAGAATTGGACAGGGGGCCTCCTACGAGCAGTACTTC. Protein sequence: CASRIGQGASYEQYF.

Judged by abundance, this clonotype is medium-sized. This rearrangement joins TRBV11-2 to TRBJ2-7, with 11 bases identical to TRBD2. In germline, CDR1 is SGHAT, CDR2 FQNNGV. The length of the CDR3 is 13 residues. Trimming took 5 bases from V and 6 from J; bases not matched to a gene: 3. The CDR3 loop reads CASSAGTSGEQYF. CDR3 coding DNA: TGTGCCAGCAGCGCCGGGACTAGCGGCGAGCAGTACTTC.

In this sample, this clonotype turned up many times. The rearrangement links TRBV5-1 to TRBJ2-1, with unresolved D. Trimming shortened V by 0 bases and J by 7 bases, and 8 bases separated the two germline ends. The V gene's germline CDR1 is SGHRS and CDR2 YFSETQ. The CDR3 loop spans 13 amino acids. This chain's CDR3 is CASSLDQANEQFF. CDR3 DNA sequence: TGCGCCAGCAGCTTGGATCAGGCTAATGAGCAGTTCTTC.

This clonotype was observed at least ten times. The chain links TRBV11-2 to TRBJ2-3; D gene ambiguous. Germline V gives CDR1 SGHAT, CDR2 FQNNGV. The CDR3 sequence is 15 residues long. The V and J ends lost 2 bases and 4 bases respectively, with 13 bases between them. CDR3 sequence (DNA): TGTGCCAGCAGCTTATCCGGGTTGGATGCAGATACGCAGTATTTT. Its protein is CASSLSGLDADTQYF. Combining the CDR3 with reference TRBV11-2 and TRBJ2-3 gives the whole variable domain EAGVAQSPRYKIIEKRQSVAFWCNPISGHATLYWYQQILGQGPKLLIQFQNNGVVDDSQLPKDRFSAERLKGVDSTLKIQPAKLEDSAVYLCASSLSGLDADTQYFGPGTRLTVL.

Many counts were recorded for this clonotype. The chain carries TRBV15 and TRBJ2-7; no firm D call. The V and J ends lost 0 bases and 4 bases respectively, with 4 bases between them. The CDR3 spans 12 residues. The germline V gene has CDR1 LNHNV and CDR2 YYDKDF (reference sequence). CDR3 coding DNA: TGTGCCACCAGCAGAGACAAGTACGAGCAGTACTTC. Translated: CATSRDKYEQYF.

The chain employs TRBV20-1 and TRBJ1-1, with D possibly TRBD1 on 6 matching bases. The CDR3 consists of 15 residues. Germline CDR1 DFQATT, CDR2 SNEGSKA (reference sequence). V gave up 0 bases and J gave up 5 bases, with 16 bases separating them. The DNA for the CDR3 is TGCAGTGCTAGAGACCCGACAGGAGACTCAACTGAAGCTTTCTTT. Its protein product is CSARDPTGDSTEAFF.

This clonotype was seen repeatedly, ten times or more. The chain employs TRBV10-3 and TRBJ2-7, with 8 bases aligning to TRBD1. The CDR3 covers 13 residues. CDR1 and CDR2 (germline): ENHRY, SYGVKD. The trim removed 10 bases at V and 3 bases at J, leaving 8 bases unmatched. The CDR3 spells CATEDTGGYEQYF. CDR3 nucleotide sequence: TGTGCCACAGAGGATACAGGGGGCTACGAGCAGTACTTC.

This clonotype was seen many times. The rearrangement uses TRBV2 and TRBJ2-2; unclear D gene. V gave up 6 bases and J gave up 8 bases, with 4 bases separating them. Germline V gene sequence: CDR1 SNHLY, CDR2 FYNNEI. The CDR3 consists of 10 residues. The CDR3 spells CASRAGELFF. The CDR3 region has the DNA TGTGCCAGCAGGGCAGGGGAGCTGTTTTTT.

Ten or more counts support this clonotype. This rearrangement joins TRBV2 to TRBJ2-1; D unresolved. Per germline, CDR1 SNHLY and CDR2 FYNNEI. The CDR3 is made up of 11 amino acids. Deletions cut 1 base from V and 9 bases from J, with 4 bases between. The CDR3 region is CASSEVTEQFF. CDR3 coding DNA: TGTGCCAGCAGTGAAGTAACTGAGCAGTTCTTC.

This clonotype was picked up many times. V is TRBV12-3 or TRBV12-4 and J is TRBJ2-1; D is ambiguous. This CDR3 contains 12 residues. The ends were cut back, 6 bases at V and 8 bases at J, with 11 bases in the middle. CDR3: CASRLHPDEQFF. Written as DNA, the CDR3 is TGTGCCAGCAGACTCCACCCCGATGAGCAGTTCTTC.

This clonotype has ten or more counts. The chain is built from TRBV29-1 and TRBJ2-7; D remains unclear. Germline V gene data show CDR1 as SQVTM and CDR2 as ANQGSEA. CDR3 size: 12 residues. Trimming stripped 4 bases from V and 7 bases from J, with 14 bases between. CDR3 sequence reads: CSVGAPGPEQYF. DNA of the CDR3: TGCAGCGTTGGGGCACCGGGCCCGGAGCAGTACTTC.

This clonotype is medium-sized (0.01 to 0.1%) in the sample. This rearrangement joins TRBV7-6 to TRBJ2-6, with D unclear. This CDR3 contains 16 residues. V was clipped by 5 bases and J by 0 bases, with 11 bases between them. Per germline, CDR1 SGHVS and CDR2 FNYEAQ. CDR3 sequence reads: CASSPTLSSGANVLTF. CDR3 bases: TGTGCCAGCAGCCCGACGCTCAGCTCTGGGGCCAACGTCCTGACTTTC.

This chain uses TRBV6-2 or TRBV6-3 with TRBJ2-3, with 8 bases lining up with TRBD2. J lost 6 bases, V lost 6 bases, and 11 bases had no gene match. CDR3 length: 15 residues. Germline values: CDR1 MNHEY, CDR2 SVGEGT. CDR3 residues: CASSLEALAGDTQYF. CDR3 in DNA: TGTGCCAGCAGCCTAGAGGCGCTAGCGGGCGATACGCAGTATTTT.

Many counts were recorded for this clonotype. The CDR3 DNA reads TGCGCCAGCACCCCCCGTAGCGGGGACTACAATGAGCAGTTCTTC. It translates to CASTPRSGDYNEQFF. The rearrangement uses TRBV4-1 and TRBJ2-1; 8 bases match TRBD2. There are 15 residues in the CDR3. CDR1 MGHRA and CDR2 YSYEKL come from the germline V gene. V trimming: 7 bases; J trimming: 3 bases; junction bases outside the gene matches: 8.

This clonotype has ten or more counts. The rearrangement links TRBV4-1 to TRBJ2-7; TRBD1 agrees at 9 bases. The ends lost 1 base at V and 3 bases at J; junction bases unmatched: 7. From germline, CDR1 is MGHRA and CDR2 YSYEKL. The CDR3 is made up of 16 amino acids. The CDR3 DNA reads TGCGCCAGCAGCCAAGCTCCGGGACAGGGTGACTACGAGCAGTACTTC. This codes for CASSQAPGQGDYEQYF.

The chain joins TRBV11-2 to TRBJ2-1; TRBD2 matches 9 bases. Germline V gene sequence: CDR1 SGHAT, CDR2 FQNNGV. Trimming cost V 1 base and J 1 base; bases outside gene matches: 2. This CDR3 spans 16 amino acids. In DNA, the CDR3 is TGTGCCAGCAGCTTAGGTACTAGCGGGTCCTACAATGAGCAGTTCTTC. It encodes CASSLGTSGSYNEQFF.

This clonotype was observed a few times. The chain couples TRBV4-1 to TRBJ2-7; possibly TRBD2 for D (6 bases). The CDR3 is 13 amino acids. Germline V gives CDR1 MGHRA, CDR2 YSYEKL. Trimming took off 3 bases at V and 6 bases at J, with 12 bases between the two ends. CDR3 protein: CASSQGEDREQYF. The CDR3 DNA reads as TGCGCCAGCAGCCAGGGGGAGGACCGCGAGCAGTACTTC.

There are many counts of this clonotype. The chain combines TRBV27 with TRBJ2-3; 8 bases agree with TRBD2. CDR3 length: 14 amino acids. Germline V lookup: CDR1 MNHEY, CDR2 SMNVEV (reference sequence). V shed 6 bases and J 5 bases; nucleotides not matched to a gene: 7. The CDR3 nucleotides are TGTGCCAGCAGGTTAACGGGGGGGCTAGATACGCAGTATTTT. It codes for CASRLTGGLDTQYF.

This clonotype appeared many times. CDR3 in amino acids: CSVAQGPEAFF. The CDR3 bases are TGCAGCGTTGCACAGGGTCCTGAAGCTTTCTTT. The rearrangement joins TRBV29-1 to TRBJ1-1, with D perhaps TRBD1 (6 bases). V was trimmed by 4 bases and J by 6 bases, leaving 9 bases between them. The germline V gene encodes CDR1 SQVTM and CDR2 ANQGSEA. The CDR3 spans 11 residues.